What follows describes a single T cell receptor beta chain. These data come from a study of technical replicates of blood from several donors. Assay: immunoSEQ multiplex PCR; the TCRdb copy retains only in-frame clones and omits some. This sample has around 67,000 clones, with approximately 83% found just once. This CDR3 contains 15 residues. Trimming took 4 bases from V and 0 from J, leaving 12 bases between them. Germline lookup yields CDR1 MNHNS and CDR2 SASEGT. Sequencing input: PBMCs. The rearrangement links TRBV6-1 to TRBJ1-1; tentatively, D is TRBD1 (6 bases). This receptor was identified in a human donor in good health. Some clones in this sample may be carry-over from other donors' samples. The chain's CDR3 is CASSVNRVMNTEAFF. The CDR3 DNA reads TGTGCCAGCAGTGTGAACAGGGTGATGAACACTGAAGCTTTCTTT.